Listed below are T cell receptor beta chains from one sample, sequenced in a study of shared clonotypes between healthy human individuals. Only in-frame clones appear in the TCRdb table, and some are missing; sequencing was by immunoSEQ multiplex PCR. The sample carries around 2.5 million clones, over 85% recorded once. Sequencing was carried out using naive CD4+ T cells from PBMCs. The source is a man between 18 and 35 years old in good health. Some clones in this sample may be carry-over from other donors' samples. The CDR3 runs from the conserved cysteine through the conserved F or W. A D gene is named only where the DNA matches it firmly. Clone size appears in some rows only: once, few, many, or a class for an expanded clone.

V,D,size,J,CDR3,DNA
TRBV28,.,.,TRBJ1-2,CASSTYYGYTF,TGTGCCAGCAGTACTTACTATGGCTACACCTTC
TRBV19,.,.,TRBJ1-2,CASSIRGANIIYGYTF,TGTGCCAGTAGTATACGGGGGGCGAATATTATCTATGGCTACACCTTC
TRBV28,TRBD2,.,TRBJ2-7,CASFSTSGYEQYF,TGTGCCAGCTTCAGTACTAGCGGGTACGAGCAGTACTTC
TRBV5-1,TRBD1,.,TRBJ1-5,CASSPTGVPQPQHF,TGCGCCAGCAGCCCGACAGGGGTTCCTCAGCCCCAGCATTTT
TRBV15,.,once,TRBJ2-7,CATSRFLEDNEQYF,TGTGCCACCAGCAGATTTCTTGAGGACAACGAGCAGTACTTC
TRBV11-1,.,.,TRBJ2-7,CASSANFYEQYF,TGTGCCAGCAGCGCGAACTTCTACGAGCAGTACTTC
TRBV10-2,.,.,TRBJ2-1,CASRMDRSSYNEQFF,TGCGCCAGCAGAATGGACCGGAGCTCCTACAATGAGCAGTTCTTC
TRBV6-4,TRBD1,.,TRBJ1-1,CASREDRARTEAFF,TGTGCCAGCAGGGAGGACAGGGCGAGGACTGAAGCTTTCTTT
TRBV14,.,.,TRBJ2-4,CASSQDADRTLHLHIQYF,TGTGCCAGCAGCCAAGATGCCGACCGGACCCTTCACCTACACATTCAGTACTTC
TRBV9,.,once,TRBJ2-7,CASGGAGPNSYEQYF,TGTGCCAGCGGGGGAGCAGGGCCCAACTCGTACGAGCAGTACTTC
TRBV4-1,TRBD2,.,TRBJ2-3,CASSHLGGVTDTQYF,TGCGCCAGCAGCCACCTGGGGGGGGTAACAGATACGCAGTATTTT
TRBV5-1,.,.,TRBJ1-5,CASSLEPGSNQPQHF,TGCGCCAGCAGCTTGGAGCCAGGGTCGAATCAGCCCCAGCATTTT
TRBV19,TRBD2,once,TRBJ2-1,CASSTLAGVGYNEQFF,TGTGCCAGTAGTACCCTAGCGGGTGTTGGATACAATGAGCAGTTCTTC
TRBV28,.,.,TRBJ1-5,CATSVRNQPQHF,TGTGCCACCAGCGTCCGGAATCAGCCCCAGCATTTT
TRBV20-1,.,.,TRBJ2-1,CSARDTLSKFF,TGCAGTGCTAGAGACACCCTGTCGAAGTTCTTC
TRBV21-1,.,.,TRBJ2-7,CASSGRDGAYEQYF,TGTGCCAGCAGCGGCCGGGACGGTGCCTACGAGCAGTACTTC
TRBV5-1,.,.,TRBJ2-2,CASNLGAGGNTGELFF,TGCGCCAGCAACCTGGGCGCCGGGGGGAACACCGGGGAGCTGTTTTTT
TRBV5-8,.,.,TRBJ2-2,CASSLVLENTGELFF,TGTGCCAGCAGCTTGGTCCTCGAGAACACCGGGGAGCTGTTTTTT
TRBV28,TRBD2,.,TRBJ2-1,CASSFSGSRGDEQFF,TGTGCCAGCAGTTTCAGCGGGAGTCGCGGGGATGAGCAGTTCTTC
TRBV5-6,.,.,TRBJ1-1,CASSFFVGGTEAFF,TGTGCCAGCAGCTTCTTCGTAGGGGGCACTGAAGCTTTCTTT